The 32 T cell receptor beta chains in this list originate from one sample, sequenced in a study of regulatory dendritic cells for organ transplantation. CFSE-labeled sorted T cells met regulatory or mature dendritic cells for around 5 days. These TCRs' antigens remain unknown. Method: immunoSEQ multiplex PCR; TCRdb's copy keeps in-frame clones and lacks some. The sample yields about 20,000 clones, around 85% seen once. The sequencing sample was made of naive CD4+ T cells from blood cultured with regulatory dendritic cells. Described subset: CD45RA+ naive T cells. The origin of the receptors is a human donor in good health.

The CDR3 coding sequence is TGTGCCAGCAGTTACGGGCCCAGCTCCTACAATGAGCAGTTCTTC. This sequence encodes CASSYGPSSYNEQFF. The chain couples TRBV6-6 to TRBJ2-1; the D is unclear. This CDR3 is built from 15 residues. CDR1 MNHNY and CDR2 SVGAGI come from the germline V gene (reference sequence). V gave up 2 bases and J gave up 0 bases, with 8 bases separating them.

J is TRBJ2-2 and V is TRBV7-2, with 8 nucleotides matching TRBD2. CDR1 SGHTA and CDR2 FQGNSA come from the germline V gene. The CDR3 runs to 17 residues. The V and J ends lost 3 bases and 3 bases, in that order; junction bases with no gene match: 9. The CDR3 region has the DNA TGTGCCAGCAGCTTCGGGGGGGCCTATGGGGACACCGGGGAGCTGTTTTTT. Its protein is CASSFGGAYGDTGELFF.

The chain is built from TRBV7-2 and TRBJ2-5; 10 bases are a match to TRBD2. Germline V gene sequence: CDR1 SGHTA, CDR2 FQGNSA. J gave up 5 bases and V 5 bases, and 8 bases lay outside the gene matches. CDR3 length: 15 amino acids. The DNA for the CDR3 is TGTGCCAGCAGCCCTCGGAGCGGGAGGGGGGAGACCCAGTACTTC. Translation gives CASSPRSGRGETQYF.

This chain uses TRBV7-2 with TRBJ2-7; TRBD1 matches at 9 bases. In germline, CDR1 is SGHTA, CDR2 FQGNSA. The CDR3 spans 14 residues. The CDR3 nucleotides read TGTGCCAGCAGCCCGTCTCCCGGGACAGGGTTCGGTTTCGTC. Protein: CASSPSPGTGFGFV.

This clone turned up a few times. The V and J genes are TRBV6-5 and TRBJ2-7, with 8 bases that match TRBD2. Unmatched junction bases numbered 11, after V lost 6 bases and J lost 7 bases. The CDR3 sequence is 14 residues long. Germline V gene data show CDR1 as MNHEY and CDR2 as SVGAGI. In DNA form, the CDR3 reads TGTGCCAGCAGCCCCGGGGGGGGGTTGGTAGAGCAGTACTTC. It encodes CASSPGGGLVEQYF.

This sequence joins TRBV28 and TRBJ1-5, with D unclear. The germline V gene has CDR1 MDHEN and CDR2 SYDVKM. The CDR3 consists of 14 residues. Trimming removed 3 bases from V and 4 bases from J, with 10 bases in between. CDR3 in DNA: TGTGCCAGCAGTTTTGATATCAGGAATCAGCCCCAGCATTTT. Protein sequence: CASSFDIRNQPQHF.

This rearrangement joins TRBV7-8 to TRBJ1-5; no clear D gene. CDR3 length: 15 residues. V dropped 0 bases and J dropped 1 base, with 7 bases sitting between them. Looked up from germline, CDR1 is SGHVS and CDR2 is FQNEAQ. DNA for the CDR3: TGTGCCAGCAGCTTAGCGGGAGGGAGCAATCAGCCCCAGCATTTT. This gives the protein CASSLAGGSNQPQHF.

The rearrangement uses TRBV7-8 and TRBJ1-2, with D perhaps TRBD1 (5 bases). With 4 bases removed from V and 1 base from J, the gap between germline ends came to 16 bases. Germline CDR1 is SGHVS and CDR2 is FQNEAQ. The CDR3 spans 16 residues. The CDR3 DNA reads TGTGCCAGCAGCTACCGACGGTCGCAGGGTAACTATGGCTACACCTTC. Protein product: CASSYRRSQGNYGYTF.

This clone was seen more than once but under ten times. The V call is TRBV7-9, the J call TRBJ1-1; D gene ambiguous. V lost 2 bases, J lost 0 bases, and 19 bases lay in between. Germline loops: CDR1 SEHNR, CDR2 FQNEAQ (reference sequence). CDR3 length: 18 amino acids. CDR3 coding DNA: TGTGCCAGCAGCTTACAGCTTATAGACCTGACGATGAACACTGAAGCTTTCTTT. As protein: CASSLQLIDLTMNTEAFF.

This chain joins TRBV29-1 and TRBJ2-2; 10 bases fit TRBD2. CDR1 is SQVTM and CDR2 is ANQGSEA in the germline V gene. V gave up 6 bases and J gave up 2 bases; unmatched junction bases: 9. The CDR3 extends over 16 amino acids. The CDR3 DNA is TGCAGCGTGCTACTCACTAGCGGGGCAAACACCGGGGAGCTGTTTTTT. This encodes CSVLLTSGANTGELFF.

The chain combines TRBV7-3 with TRBJ2-2; a possible D gene is TRBD2 (6 bases). The germline V and J ends were trimmed by 2 bases and 5 bases, with 12 bases remaining between them. The germline CDR1 and CDR2 sequences are SGHTA and FQGTGA. CDR3 length equals 15 residues. CDR3 protein: CASSLWSGGTGELFF. CDR3 DNA sequence: TGTGCCAGCAGCTTATGGTCCGGAGGGACCGGGGAGCTGTTTTTT. The full variable domain, its missing parts supplied by reference TRBV7-3 and TRBJ2-2, is GAGVSQTPSNKVTEKGKYVELRCDPISGHTALYWYRQSLGQGPEFLIYFQGTGAADDSGLPNDRFFAVRPEGSVSTLKIQRTERGDSAVYLCASSLWSGGTGELFFGEGSRLTVL.

The chain couples TRBV6-5 to TRBJ1-3, with 7 positions matching TRBD1. Germline V gene sequence: CDR1 MNHEY, CDR2 SVGAGI. V was clipped by 5 bases and J by 2 bases; unmatched bases: 6. This CDR3 contains 15 residues. CDR3 in amino acids: CASSALGTAGNTIYF. The CDR3 nucleotides are TGTGCCAGCAGTGCCTTGGGGACAGCTGGAAACACCATATATTTT.

J is TRBJ2-3 and V is TRBV7-3, with 12 bases matching TRBD2. Trimming took 2 bases from V and 9 from J; bases not matched to a gene: 15. CDR1 is SGHTA and CDR2 is FQGTGA in the germline V gene. The CDR3 runs 18 residues. The CDR3 sequence: CASSLLAGGPGPTETQYF. The CDR3 nucleotides are TGTGCCAGCAGCTTACTAGCGGGAGGGCCTGGCCCGACCGAGACGCAGTATTTT.

The chain is built from TRBV28 and TRBJ2-3; tentatively, D is TRBD2 (5 bases). From germline, CDR1 is MDHEN and CDR2 SYDVKM. This CDR3 is built from 14 residues. In nucleotides, the CDR3 is TGTGCTCATTCCGTTCTAGGGAGTGGAGATACGCAGTATTTT. It encodes CAHSVLGSGDTQYF.

J is TRBJ2-5 and V is TRBV19, with 7 bases that match TRBD1. The CDR3 is 16 residues long. The germline CDR1 and CDR2 sequences are LNHDA and SQIVND (reference sequence). V shed 4 bases, J shed 0 bases, and the junction held 8 bases outside the gene matches. CDR3 coding DNA: TGTGCCAGTAGTAAATCGACAGGGTCCTACCAAGAGACCCAGTACTTC. Its translation: CASSKSTGSYQETQYF.

The chain uses TRBV6-6 and TRBJ1-5, with D perhaps TRBD1 (5 bases). The CDR3 has 15 amino acids. The V gene lost 6 bases and the J gene lost 0 bases, with 12 bases spanning the gap. The germline V gene has CDR1 MNHNY and CDR2 SVGAGI (reference sequence). The CDR3 spells CASRSDSYSNQPQHF. CDR3 sequence (DNA): TGTGCCAGCAGGTCCGACAGCTATAGCAATCAGCCCCAGCATTTT.

This clone was detected once. The chain has TRBV18 and TRBJ2-7; 9 positions match TRBD1. The junction had 6 bases not matched to a gene; V was cut back by 1 base and J by 5 bases. Germline loops: CDR1 KGHSH, CDR2 LQKENI. The CDR3 spans 15 residues. Here the CDR3 DNA reads TGTGCCAGCTCACCACTCGGGACAGGGATCAACGAGCAGTACTTC. Amino acids: CASSPLGTGINEQYF.

The rearrangement uses TRBV29-1 and TRBJ1-1; tentatively, D is TRBD1 (5 bases). Trimming shortened V by 7 bases and J by 1 base, and 16 bases separated the two germline ends. Germline CDR1 reads SQVTM; CDR2 reads ANQGSEA. The length of the CDR3 is 14 residues. CDR3 sequence reads: CSGREARANTEAFF. In nucleotides, the CDR3 is TGCAGCGGGAGAGAGGCCAGGGCGAACACTGAAGCTTTCTTT. Variable domain in full (rest from reference TRBV29-1 and TRBJ1-1): SAVISQKPSRDICQRGTSLTIQCQVDSQVTMMFWYRQQPGQSLTLIATANQGSEATYESGFVIDKFPISRPNLTFSTLTVSNMSPEDSSIYLCSGREARANTEAFFGQGTRLTVV.

This clone was picked up a small number of times. The V and J genes are TRBV20-1 and TRBJ2-7, with no clear D. Germline V lookup: CDR1 DFQATT, CDR2 SNEGSKA (reference sequence). The CDR3 consists of 11 residues. Trimming removed 6 bases at V and 3 bases at J, with 9 bases between. CDR3 DNA: TGCAGTGCGACCCAAAACTACGAGCAGTACTTC. Protein: CSATQNYEQYF.

The chain has TRBV2 and TRBJ2-3; 7 bases are shared with TRBD2. Germline CDR1 reads SNHLY; CDR2 reads FYNNEI. V lost 4 bases to trimming and J lost 10 bases; unmatched junction nucleotides: 11. This CDR3 is built from 14 residues. The CDR3 region is CASSGLASVPSQYF. Here the CDR3 DNA reads TGTGCCAGCAGTGGACTAGCTAGCGTGCCTTCGCAGTATTTT.

The chain joins TRBV9 to TRBJ2-1; no definite D call. Germline V gene lookup returns CDR1 SGDLS and CDR2 YYNGEE. The CDR3 is made up of 15 amino acids. The V end was cut by 4 bases, the J end by 5 bases, with 16 bases between. Written as DNA, the CDR3 is TGTGCCAGCAGCTCCGAATTGCACACCGACAATGAGCAGTTCTTC. It translates to CASSSELHTDNEQFF.

The CDR3 region is CASSLMIFGELFF. The CDR3 nucleotides are TGTGCCAGCAGCTTAATGATCTTCGGGGAGCTGTTTTTT. The V and J genes are TRBV7-2 and TRBJ2-2; the D is unclear. Germline V gene data show CDR1 as SGHTA and CDR2 as FQGNSA. The CDR3 sequence is 13 residues long. Trimming shortened V by 2 bases and J by 7 bases, and 8 bases separated the two germline ends.

J is TRBJ2-1 and V is TRBV9; 13 bases are shared with TRBD2. After removal of 1 base from V and 7 bases from J, the junction contained 2 bases not matched to a gene. CDR3 size: 15 residues. CDR1 SGDLS and CDR2 YYNGEE come from the germline V gene. CDR3 nucleotides: TGTGCCAGCAGCGTAACTAGCGGGAGGGGAAATGAGCAGTTCTTC. Translating it yields CASSVTSGRGNEQFF. The variable domain in full, completed from reference TRBV9 and TRBJ2-1, reads DSGVTQTPKHLITATGQRVTLRCSPRSGDLSVYWYQQSLDQGLQFLIQYYNGEERAKGNILERFSAQQFPDLHSELNLSSLELGDSALYFCASSVTSGRGNEQFFGPGTRLTVL.

This rearrangement joins TRBV7-6 to TRBJ1-2; TRBD1 matches 12 bases. CDR3 length equals 16 residues. The germline CDR1 and CDR2 sequences are SGHVS and FNYEAQ. V was pared by 5 bases and J by 8 bases, with 12 bases of the junction left unmatched. CDR3: CASSAQPGQGAGGYTF. As DNA, the CDR3 is TGTGCCAGCAGCGCTCAACCGGGACAGGGGGCGGGAGGCTACACCTTC. Drawing the rest from reference TRBV7-6 and TRBJ1-2, the complete variable domain is GAGVSQSPRYKVTKRGQDVALRCDPISGHVSLYWYRQALGQGPEFLTYFNYEAQQDKSGLPNDRFSAERPEGSISTLTIQRTEQRDSAMYRCASSAQPGQGAGGYTFGSGTRLTVV.

The V call is TRBV21-1, the J call TRBJ2-7; the D segment call TRBD1 is taken from the table without a DNA check. TRBV21-1 is deemed a pseudogene. This CDR3 has 17 residues. This chain's CDR3 is CASSHGGTGTGIYEQYF. The CDR3 bases are TGTGCCAGCAGCCACGGGGGAACCGGGACAGGCATCTACGAGCAGTACTTC.

A note on this clone: One end of the junction fails to match germline, which may point to a read error. The chain employs TRBV7-8 and TRBJ2-7; weak D call: TRBD1 (6 bases). Germline values: CDR1 SGHVS, CDR2 FQNEAQ. CDR3 length: 13 amino acids. The CDR3 nucleotides are TGTGCCAGCAGCTTTCTACAGGGCCCCGGTGTCTATTTC. It is translated as CASSFLQGPGVYF.

The chain employs TRBV15 and TRBJ2-3; D gene ambiguous. V lost 8 bases to trimming and J lost 5 bases, with 17 bases between them. Germline V gene sequence: CDR1 LNHNV, CDR2 YYDKDF (reference sequence). The CDR3 is 14 residues long. Written as DNA, the CDR3 is TGTGCCACCGCCCGGGCCGGTTCTAGAGATACGCAGTATTTT. Translated, it gives CATARAGSRDTQYF.

The chain employs TRBV4-1 and TRBJ2-6; D gene unclear. Germline CDR1 MGHRA, CDR2 YSYEKL. Trimming removed 0 bases at V and 1 base at J, with 10 bases between. The CDR3 is 17 amino acids. In DNA form, the CDR3 reads TGCGCCAGCAGCCAAGATACTTCCCTGTCTGGGGCCAACGTCCTGACTTTC. Translated, it gives CASSQDTSLSGANVLTF.

This chain uses TRBV6-5 with TRBJ2-5, with D perhaps TRBD2 (6 bases). Germline CDR1 and CDR2: MNHEY and SVGAGI. V lost 4 bases and J lost 4, with 13 bases in between. The CDR3 contains 14 residues. The CDR3 DNA sequence: TGTGCCAGCAGTTGGGGACTTTCCCGAGAGACCCAGTACTTC. Its protein is CASSWGLSRETQYF.

J is TRBJ1-5 and V is TRBV30, with 10 positions matching TRBD1. CDR1 is GTSNPN, CDR2 SVGIG, per germline (reference sequence). Trimming took 5 bases from V and 7 from J; bases not matched to a gene: 8. This CDR3 contains 14 residues. Here the CDR3 reads CAWDDRGRRQPQHF. Here the CDR3 DNA reads TGTGCCTGGGACGACAGGGGGCGGAGGCAGCCCCAGCATTTT.

The rearrangement uses TRBV5-1 and TRBJ2-5; no firm D call. This CDR3 comprises 15 residues. The germline V and J ends were trimmed by 0 bases and 4 bases, with 13 bases remaining between them. CDR1 and CDR2 (germline): SGHRS, YFSETQ. The chain's CDR3 is CASSLAGGTVETQYF. Here the CDR3 DNA reads TGCGCCAGCAGCTTGGCCGGCGGAACAGTAGAGACCCAGTACTTC.

The rearrangement links TRBV6-6 to TRBJ1-1, with D uncertain. Trimming left V 8 bases short and J 0 bases short, with 7 bases between. Looked up from germline, CDR1 is MNHNY and CDR2 is SVGAGI (reference sequence). The CDR3 is 12 amino acids. Written as DNA, the CDR3 is TGTGCCAGCGGAAGGCTGAACACTGAAGCTTTCTTT. Protein: CASGRLNTEAFF.